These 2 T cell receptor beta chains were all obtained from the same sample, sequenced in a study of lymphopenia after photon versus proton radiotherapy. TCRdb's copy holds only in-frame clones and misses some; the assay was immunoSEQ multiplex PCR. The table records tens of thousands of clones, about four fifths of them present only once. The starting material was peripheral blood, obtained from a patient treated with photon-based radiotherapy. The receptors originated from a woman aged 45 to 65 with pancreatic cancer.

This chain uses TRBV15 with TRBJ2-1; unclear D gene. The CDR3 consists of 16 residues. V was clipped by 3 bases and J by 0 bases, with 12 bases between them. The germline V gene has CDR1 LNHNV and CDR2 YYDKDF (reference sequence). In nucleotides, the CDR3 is TGTGCCACCAGCAGGGAAGACTCGAGCTCCTACAATGAGCAGTTCTTC. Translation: CATSREDSSSYNEQFF.

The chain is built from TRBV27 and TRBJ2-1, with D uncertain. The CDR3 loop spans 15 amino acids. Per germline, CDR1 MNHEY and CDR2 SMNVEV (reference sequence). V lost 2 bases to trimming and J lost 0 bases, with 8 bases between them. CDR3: CASSLAASSYNEQFF. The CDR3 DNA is TGTGCCAGCAGTTTAGCGGCGAGCTCCTACAATGAGCAGTTCTTC.